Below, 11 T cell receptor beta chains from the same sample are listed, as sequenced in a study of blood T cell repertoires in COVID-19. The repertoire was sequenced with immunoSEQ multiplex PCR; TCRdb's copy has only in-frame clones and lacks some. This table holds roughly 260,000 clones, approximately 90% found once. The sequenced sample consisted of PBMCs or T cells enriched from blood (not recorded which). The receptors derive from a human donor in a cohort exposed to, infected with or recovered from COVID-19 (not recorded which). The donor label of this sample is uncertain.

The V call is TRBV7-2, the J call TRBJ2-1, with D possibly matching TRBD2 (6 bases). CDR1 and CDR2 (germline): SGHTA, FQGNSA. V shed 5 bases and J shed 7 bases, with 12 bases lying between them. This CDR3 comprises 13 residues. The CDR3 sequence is CASSPSGGNEQFF. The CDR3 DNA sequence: TGTGCCAGCAGCCCCAGCGGAGGGAATGAGCAGTTCTTC.

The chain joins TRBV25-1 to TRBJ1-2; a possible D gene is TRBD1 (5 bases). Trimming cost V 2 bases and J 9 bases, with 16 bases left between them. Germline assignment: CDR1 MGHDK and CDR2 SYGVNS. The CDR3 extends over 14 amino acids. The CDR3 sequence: CASSEDGRVSRYTF. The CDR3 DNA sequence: TGTGCCAGCAGTGAAGACGGCAGGGTCTCTCGCTACACCTTC.

This CDR3 is CASSRQASGELFF. CDR3 in DNA: TGTGCCAGCAGCCGTCAAGCATCGGGGGAGCTGTTTTTT. J is TRBJ2-2 and V is TRBV7-8; D is unclear. V lost 5 bases and J lost 8, with 12 bases in between. The CDR3 is made up of 13 amino acids. The germline V gene has CDR1 SGHVS and CDR2 FQNEAQ. Full variable domain (outside the CDR3, taken from reference TRBV7-8 and TRBJ2-2): GAGVSQSPRYKVAKRGQDVALRCDPISGHVSLFWYQQALGQGPEFLTYFQNEAQLDKSGLPSDRFFAERPEGSVSTLKIQRTQQEDSAVYLCASSRQASGELFFGEGSRLTVL.

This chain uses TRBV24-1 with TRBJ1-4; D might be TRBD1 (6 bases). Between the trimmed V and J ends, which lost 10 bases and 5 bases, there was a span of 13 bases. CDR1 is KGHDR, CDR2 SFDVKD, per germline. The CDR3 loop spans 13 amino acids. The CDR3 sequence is CATSTGTNEKLFF. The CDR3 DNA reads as TGTGCCACAAGTACAGGGACGAATGAAAAACTGTTTTTT.

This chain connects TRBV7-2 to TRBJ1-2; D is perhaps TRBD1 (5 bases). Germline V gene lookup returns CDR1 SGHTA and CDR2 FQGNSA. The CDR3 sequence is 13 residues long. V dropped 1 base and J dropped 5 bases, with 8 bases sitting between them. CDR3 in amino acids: CASSLGQPYGYTF. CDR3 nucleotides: TGTGCCAGCAGCTTAGGACAGCCTTATGGCTACACCTTC.

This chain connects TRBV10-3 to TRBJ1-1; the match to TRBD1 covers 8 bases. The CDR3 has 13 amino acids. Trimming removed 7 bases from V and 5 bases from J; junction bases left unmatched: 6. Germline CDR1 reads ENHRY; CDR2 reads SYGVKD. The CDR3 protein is CAINRDRSTEAFF. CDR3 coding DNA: TGTGCCATCAATAGGGACAGGAGTACTGAAGCTTTCTTT.

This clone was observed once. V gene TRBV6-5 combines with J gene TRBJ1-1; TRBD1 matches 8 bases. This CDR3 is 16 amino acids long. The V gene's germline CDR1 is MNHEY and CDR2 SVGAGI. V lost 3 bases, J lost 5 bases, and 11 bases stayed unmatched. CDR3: CASSYAEGRGLTEAFF. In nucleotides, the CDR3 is TGTGCCAGCAGTTATGCAGAGGGCAGGGGGCTAACTGAAGCTTTCTTT.

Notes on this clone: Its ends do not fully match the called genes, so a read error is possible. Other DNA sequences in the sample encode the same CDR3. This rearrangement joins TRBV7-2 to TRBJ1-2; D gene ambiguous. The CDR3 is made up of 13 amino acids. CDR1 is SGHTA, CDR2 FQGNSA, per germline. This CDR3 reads CASSSDPEVGYTF. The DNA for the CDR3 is TGTGCCAGTAGCTCCGACCCGGAGGTCGGCTACACCTTC.

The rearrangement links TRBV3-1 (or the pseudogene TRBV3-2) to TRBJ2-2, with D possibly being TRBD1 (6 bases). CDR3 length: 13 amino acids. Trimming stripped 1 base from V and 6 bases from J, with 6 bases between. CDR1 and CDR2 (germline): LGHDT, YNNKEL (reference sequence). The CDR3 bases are TGTGCCAGCAGCCAAGGGGGGCCCGGGGAGCTGTTTTTT. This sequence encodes CASSQGGPGELFF.

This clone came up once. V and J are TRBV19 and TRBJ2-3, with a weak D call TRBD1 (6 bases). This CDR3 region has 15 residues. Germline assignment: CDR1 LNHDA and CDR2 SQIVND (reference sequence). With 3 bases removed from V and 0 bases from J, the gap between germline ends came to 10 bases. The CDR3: CASSIRTVSTDTQYF. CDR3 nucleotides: TGTGCCAGTAGTATCAGGACAGTTAGCACAGATACGCAGTATTTT.

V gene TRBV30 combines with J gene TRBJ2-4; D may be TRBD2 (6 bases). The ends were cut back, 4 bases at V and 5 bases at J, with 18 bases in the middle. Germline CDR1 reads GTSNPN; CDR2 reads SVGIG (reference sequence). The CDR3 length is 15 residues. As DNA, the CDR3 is TGTGCCTGGATGGGGGGAGGTTTTGGAGAAAACATTCAGTACTTC. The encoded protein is CAWMGGGFGENIQYF.